The TCR beta chain under discussion was sequenced for a study of OX40 agonist ivuxolimab in advanced cancers. Remarks on this clone: Its cognate antigen is unknown.

Sequencing used immunoSEQ multiplex PCR; TCRdb keeps in-frame clones, though not all of them. The table lists roughly 64,000 clones, 80% to 90% of them singletons. Study-wide results and caveats: Certain nonresponding patients likewise had low normalized T-cell clonal expansion. In CD8+ T cells, expanded clones were on average more numerous than in CD4+.

Peripheral blood came from all dose cohorts at three timepoints. This CDR3 region has 13 residues. Germline lookup yields CDR1 LNHDA and CDR2 SQIVND (reference sequence). Trimming removed 3 bases from V and 6 bases from J, with 12 bases in between. This TCR was recovered from an adult with an advanced solid tumor such as melanoma, head and neck, liver or kidney cancer. The chain recombines TRBV19 with TRBJ2-7, with D maybe TRBD1 (5 bases). The sample in question was CD4+ or CD8+ T cells sorted from blood, obtained in a trial of the OX40 agonist ivuxolimab. CDR3 region: CASSIYQGTEQYF. In nucleotides, the CDR3 is TGTGCCAGTAGTATCTACCAGGGCACCGAGCAGTACTTC.